These T cell receptor beta chains were read from a single sample in a study of OX40 agonist ivuxolimab in advanced cancers. This table comes from immunoSEQ multiplex PCR, and its TCRdb copy is limited to in-frame clones, with some not included. The sample comprises tens of thousands of clones, about 81% of which are singletons, and more than 4% rests with the top ten. Material: CD4+ or CD8+ T cells sorted from blood, obtained in a trial of the OX40 agonist ivuxolimab. Receptor source: an adult with an advanced solid tumor such as melanoma, head and neck, liver or kidney cancer. The CDR3 runs from the conserved cysteine through the conserved F or W. The D gene is left open where the match is weak. Only some rows state a clone size, as once, few, many or a class for expanded clones.

J gene: TRBJ2-7; V gene: TRBV28; clone size: -; D gene: -; CDR3 DNA: TGTGCCAGCCGTATCCACTACGAGCAGTACTTC; CDR3 protein: CASRIHYEQYF
J gene: TRBJ1-1; V gene: TRBV18; clone size: -; D gene: -; CDR3 DNA: TGTGCCAGCTCACCACCGGGGGGGACAACTGAAGCTTTCTTT; CDR3 protein: CASSPPGGTTEAFF
J gene: TRBJ2-3; V gene: TRBV19; clone size: once; D gene: TRBD2; CDR3 DNA: TGTGCCAGTAGTAGACCATCTAGCGGGAGTCCCCCAGATACGCAGTATTTT; CDR3 protein: CASSRPSSGSPPDTQYF
J gene: TRBJ2-1; V gene: TRBV2; clone size: -; D gene: -; CDR3 DNA: TGTGCCAGCCAAAGGACCAGCCGGAGCTCCTACAATGAGCAGTTCTTC; CDR3 protein: CASQRTSRSSYNEQFF
J gene: TRBJ1-1; V gene: TRBV7-7; clone size: -; D gene: TRBD1; CDR3 DNA: TGTGCCAGCAGCGCTTCCGGGACAGGGGTTTTGGGGAGCACTGAAGCTTTCTTT; CDR3 protein: CASSASGTGVLGSTEAFF
J gene: TRBJ2-5; V gene: TRBV30; clone size: -; D gene: -; CDR3 DNA: TGTGCCTGGAGTGTTACGGCAAGTGGCCAGTACTTC; CDR3 protein: CAWSVTASGQYF
J gene: TRBJ2-1; V gene: TRBV27; clone size: -; D gene: TRBD2; CDR3 DNA: TGTGCCAGCAGTCCAGGGACTAGCCCAAGCTCCTACAATGAGCAGTTCTTC; CDR3 protein: CASSPGTSPSSYNEQFF
J gene: TRBJ2-7; V gene: TRBV18; clone size: -; D gene: -; CDR3 DNA: TGTGCCAGCTCACCTGCGGGACAGCACTACGAGCAGTACTTC; CDR3 protein: CASSPAGQHYEQYF
J gene: TRBJ1-1; V gene: TRBV2; clone size: -; D gene: -; CDR3 DNA: TGTGCCAGCCGGGGCACGGCCGGAGAAGCTTTCTTT; CDR3 protein: CASRGTAGEAFF
J gene: TRBJ2-7; V gene: TRBV5-6; clone size: few; D gene: -; CDR3 DNA: TGTGCCAGCAGCTTCTCGACAGGGGAGGGTTCCTACGAGCAGTACTTC; CDR3 protein: CASSFSTGEGSYEQYF
J gene: TRBJ2-1; V gene: TRBV7-9; clone size: once; D gene: TRBD2; CDR3 DNA: TGTGCCAGCAGCTCCCTTGGGGCTAGCGGGGGGCCTTTCAATGAGCAGTTCTTC; CDR3 protein: CASSSLGASGGPFNEQFF
J gene: TRBJ2-5; V gene: TRBV9; clone size: few; D gene: -; CDR3 DNA: TGTGCCAGCAGCCCTGCAGTTGGGGGGTTCGGGGAGACCCAGTACTTC; CDR3 protein: CASSPAVGGFGETQYF
J gene: TRBJ2-7; V gene: TRBV5-6; clone size: -; D gene: -; CDR3 DNA: TGTGCCAGCAGCTTCGGGAACGAGCAGTACTTC; CDR3 protein: CASSFGNEQYF
J gene: TRBJ2-3; V gene: TRBV19; clone size: -; D gene: TRBD2; CDR3 DNA: TGTGCCAGTTCGGGACTACGTCTCACAGATACGCAGTATTTT; CDR3 protein: CASSGLRLTDTQYF
J gene: TRBJ2-7; V gene: TRBV6-6; clone size: -; D gene: TRBD1; CDR3 DNA: TGTGCCAGCAGCCTTCGACAGGGGGCAGGGAAAAAGTACTTC; CDR3 protein: CASSLRQGAGKKYF
J gene: TRBJ2-1; V gene: TRBV5-6; clone size: once; D gene: TRBD2; CDR3 DNA: TGTGCCAGCGTCCTGGGGGGGACCAATGAGCAGTTCTTC; CDR3 protein: CASVLGGTNEQFF
J gene: TRBJ1-3; V gene: TRBV10-3; clone size: -; D gene: TRBD1; CDR3 DNA: TGTGCCATCCATGCGGGACAGGGAACAGGAAACACCATATATTTT; CDR3 protein: CAIHAGQGTGNTIYF
J gene: TRBJ2-2; V gene: TRBV7-2; clone size: -; D gene: TRBD2; CDR3 DNA: TGTGCCAGCAGCTTAACCCTAGCGGGAGTTACCGGGGAGCTGTTTTTT; CDR3 protein: CASSLTLAGVTGELFF
J gene: TRBJ1-1; V gene: TRBV7-8; clone size: -; D gene: -; CDR3 DNA: TGTGCCAGCAGAATTTCGGACACTGAAGCTTTCTTT; CDR3 protein: CASRISDTEAFF
J gene: TRBJ1-5; V gene: TRBV6-5; clone size: -; D gene: -; CDR3 DNA: TGTGCCAGCAGCGACAGTAATCAGCCCCAGCATTTT; CDR3 protein: CASSDSNQPQHF
J gene: TRBJ2-2; V gene: TRBV6-1; clone size: -; D gene: -; CDR3 DNA: TGTGCCAGCACAGTTTCCCAGGGCCCCGTCGGGGAGCTGTTTTTT; CDR3 protein: CASTVSQGPVGELFF
J gene: TRBJ2-7; V gene: TRBV5-1; clone size: -; D gene: -; CDR3 DNA: TGCGCCAGCAGCTTATCGCACGAGCAGTACTTC; CDR3 protein: CASSLSHEQYF
J gene: TRBJ2-2; V gene: TRBV13; clone size: -; D gene: TRBD2; CDR3 DNA: TGTGCCAGCAGCTTAACTAGCGGATATACCGGGGAGCTGTTTTTT; CDR3 protein: CASSLTSGYTGELFF
J gene: TRBJ2-1; V gene: TRBV30; clone size: -; D gene: -; CDR3 DNA: TGTGCCTGGAGTACCGGGACACAACCGCATGAGCAGTTCTTC; CDR3 protein: CAWSTGTQPHEQFF
J gene: TRBJ2-3; V gene: TRBV11-2; clone size: -; D gene: TRBD2; CDR3 DNA: TGTGCCAGCAGCTCCCTAGCGGGAGCAGCAGATACGCAGTATTTT; CDR3 protein: CASSSLAGAADTQYF
J gene: TRBJ2-3; V gene: TRBV5-6; clone size: few; D gene: -; CDR3 DNA: TGTGCCAGCAGCCCGGGAAGAGGCACAGATACGCAGTATTTT; CDR3 protein: CASSPGRGTDTQYF
J gene: TRBJ1-5; V gene: TRBV7-9; clone size: -; D gene: -; CDR3 DNA: TGTGCCAGCAGCTTAGGACACGGTGGCGAGGGTCCCCAGCATTTT; CDR3 protein: CASSLGHGGEGPQHF
J gene: TRBJ2-7; V gene: TRBV10-2; clone size: -; D gene: -; CDR3 DNA: TGCGCCAGCAGCATAGAGACCGCGTTCTCAGGAGTTTACGAGCAGTACTTC; CDR3 protein: CASSIETAFSGVYEQYF
J gene: TRBJ2-7; V gene: TRBV7-2; clone size: -; D gene: TRBD1; CDR3 DNA: TGTGCCAGCAGCTTCCAGACAGGGAACTCCTACGAGCAGTACTTC; CDR3 protein: CASSFQTGNSYEQYF
J gene: TRBJ2-2; V gene: TRBV4-3; clone size: -; D gene: TRBD2; CDR3 DNA: TGCGCCAGCAGTGGGACTAGCGGCACCGGGGAGCTGTTTTTT; CDR3 protein: CASSGTSGTGELFF
J gene: TRBJ2-1; V gene: TRBV7-9; clone size: once; D gene: TRBD2; CDR3 DNA: TGTGCCAGCAGCCCCCGACCGGGACTAGCGGGGAATGAGCAGTTCTTC; CDR3 protein: CASSPRPGLAGNEQFF
J gene: TRBJ1-2; V gene: TRBV30; clone size: -; D gene: TRBD1; CDR3 DNA: TGTGCCTGGAGGACAGGGAGGCGGTATGGCTACACCTTC; CDR3 protein: CAWRTGRRYGYTF
J gene: TRBJ2-1; V gene: TRBV11-2; clone size: -; D gene: -; CDR3 DNA: TGTGCCAGCAGCTTATTTGGTGGGTTCTCCTACAATGAGCAGTTCTTC; CDR3 protein: CASSLFGGFSYNEQFF
J gene: TRBJ2-1; V gene: TRBV6-5; clone size: -; D gene: TRBD1; CDR3 DNA: TGTGCCAGCAGAACTTCCGGGACAGGAAACAATGAGCAGTTCTTC; CDR3 protein: CASRTSGTGNNEQFF
J gene: TRBJ2-2; V gene: TRBV2; clone size: -; D gene: -; CDR3 DNA: TGTGCCAGCAAACCAGACACCGGGGAGCTGTTTTTT; CDR3 protein: CASKPDTGELFF
J gene: TRBJ2-7; V gene: TRBV5-1; clone size: -; D gene: TRBD2; CDR3 DNA: TGCGCCAGCAGCTTAGTTGCTAGCGGGAGTAGGTCGAAAACCTACGAGCAGTACTTC; CDR3 protein: CASSLVASGSRSKTYEQYF
J gene: TRBJ2-7; V gene: TRBV15; clone size: once; D gene: -; CDR3 DNA: TGTGCCACCAGCAGAGTGTCTGGGACGACTGACCGACTGCAGTACTTC; CDR3 protein: CATSRVSGTTDRLQYF
J gene: TRBJ1-1; V gene: TRBV5-1; clone size: -; D gene: -; CDR3 DNA: TGCGCCAGCAGCCCGGGGATCGGGGAAAAGAACACTGAAGCTTTCTTT; CDR3 protein: CASSPGIGEKNTEAFF
J gene: TRBJ2-6; V gene: TRBV7-9; clone size: once; D gene: -; CDR3 DNA: TGTGCCAGCAGCTTAATGATGGCGGGGTCTGGGGCCAACGTCCTGACTTTC; CDR3 protein: CASSLMMAGSGANVLTF
J gene: TRBJ1-2; V gene: TRBV6-6; clone size: -; D gene: -; CDR3 DNA: TGTGCCAGCAGTTACTCAGGGTCTGAATATGGCTACACCTTC; CDR3 protein: CASSYSGSEYGYTF
J gene: TRBJ1-1; V gene: TRBV7-3; clone size: -; D gene: -; CDR3 DNA: TGTGCCAGCAGCTTACTCGGCCGGGGTCGGACGCGGACTGAAGCTTTCTTT; CDR3 protein: CASSLLGRGRTRTEAFF
J gene: TRBJ2-1; V gene: TRBV7-2; clone size: -; D gene: -; CDR3 DNA: TGTGCCAGCAGCCCCGGTCGGAATGAGCAGTTCTTC; CDR3 protein: CASSPGRNEQFF
J gene: TRBJ1-1; V gene: TRBV19; clone size: -; D gene: TRBD1; CDR3 DNA: TGTGCCAGTAGCCGGACAGGGCGGGTGACTGAAGCTTTCTTT; CDR3 protein: CASSRTGRVTEAFF
J gene: TRBJ1-6; V gene: TRBV27; clone size: -; D gene: TRBD1; CDR3 DNA: TGTGCCAGCAGCCGCAGGGGGCTGGATAATTCACCCCTCCACTTT; CDR3 protein: CASSRRGLDNSPLHF
J gene: TRBJ2-3; V gene: TRBV2; clone size: -; D gene: -; CDR3 DNA: TGTGCCAGCAAGTTTGATAGGGGACCAGATACGCAGTATTTT; CDR3 protein: CASKFDRGPDTQYF
J gene: TRBJ2-5; V gene: TRBV4-1; clone size: -; D gene: -; CDR3 DNA: TGCGCCAGCAGCCAAGAGTTCTGGGCGCAAGAGACCCAGTACTTC; CDR3 protein: CASSQEFWAQETQYF
J gene: TRBJ2-7; V gene: TRBV6-1; clone size: -; D gene: -; CDR3 DNA: TGTGCCAGCAGTGAAGGGGGCAGGAACTACGAGCAGTACTTC; CDR3 protein: CASSEGGRNYEQYF
J gene: TRBJ2-7; V gene: TRBV2; clone size: -; D gene: -; CDR3 DNA: TGTGCCAGCCAGGGCCGAGGATCCAGGGAGCAGTACTTC; CDR3 protein: CASQGRGSREQYF
J gene: TRBJ2-1; V gene: TRBV11-2; clone size: -; D gene: -; CDR3 DNA: TGTGCCAGCAGTCATTACGGGGAGTTCAATGAGCAGTTCTTC; CDR3 protein: CASSHYGEFNEQFF
J gene: TRBJ2-3; V gene: TRBV21-1; clone size: once; D gene: -; CDR3 DNA: TGTGCCAGCAGCGGGCGTAAGGACAACCTAAACACAGATACGCAGTATTTT; CDR3 protein: CASSGRKDNLNTDTQYF
J gene: TRBJ1-2; V gene: TRBV5-8; clone size: -; D gene: TRBD1; CDR3 DNA: TGTGCCAGCAGCACCTACAGGGGTGGCTACACCTTC; CDR3 protein: CASSTYRGGYTF
J gene: TRBJ1-1; V gene: TRBV30; clone size: -; D gene: -; CDR3 DNA: TGTGCCTGGAAAGGTGACATGAACACTGAAGCTTTCTTT; CDR3 protein: CAWKGDMNTEAFF